This T cell receptor beta chain was sequenced in a study of beta chain features in type 1 diabetes. The CDR3 has 12 amino acids. CDR1 and CDR2 (germline): SGHTA, FQGNSA. V was shortened by 2 bases and J by 9 bases, with 8 bases between the two germline ends. The whole isolated RNA underwent reverse transcription, so sequencing captured expressed TCRB transcripts. The data were produced by immunoSEQ multiplex PCR, yet TCRdb's version contains in-frame clones alone and is incomplete. The data contain about 330,000 clones, about 10% of them singletons. Purities in excess of 98% were seen in all sorted populations. This clone was seen a few times.

The sequence derives from a young woman in good health. Input material: naive CD4+ T cells from blood. The chain couples TRBV7-2 to TRBJ2-1, with D hard to call. The CDR3 DNA is TGTGCCAGCAGCTTACTAGTTGGTGAGCAGTTCTTC. Translated: CASSLLVGEQFF.